A single T cell receptor (beta chain) is shown here with its context. The sample comes from a study of blood T cell repertoires in COVID-19. The overall study: PBMCs, B-cell-depleted T cells, or T cells were the source of the cDNA or gDNA that made up the material.

J was trimmed by 6 bases and V by 7 bases; bases with no gene match: 5. The V gene's germline CDR1 is LNHDA and CDR2 SQIVND (reference sequence). The CDR3 is 13 amino acids. In the study's own analysis: Reference gene primer amplification gave estimated nucleated cell counts. Clones were read by immunoSEQ multiplex PCR, and TCRdb kept only the in-frame ones, dropping some. V and J calls and clone size are those listed in that table; D and trimming were worked out from the DNA. The sample yields about 240,000 clones, about 83% seen once. The source is a human donor in a cohort sampled during active COVID-19. The specimen was peripheral blood. The chain combines TRBV19 with TRBJ2-2; the match to TRBD2 covers 7 bases. The CDR3 here is CASMAGVAGELFF. The CDR3 DNA reads as TGTGCCAGTATGGCGGGGGTCGCCGGGGAGCTGTTTTTT.